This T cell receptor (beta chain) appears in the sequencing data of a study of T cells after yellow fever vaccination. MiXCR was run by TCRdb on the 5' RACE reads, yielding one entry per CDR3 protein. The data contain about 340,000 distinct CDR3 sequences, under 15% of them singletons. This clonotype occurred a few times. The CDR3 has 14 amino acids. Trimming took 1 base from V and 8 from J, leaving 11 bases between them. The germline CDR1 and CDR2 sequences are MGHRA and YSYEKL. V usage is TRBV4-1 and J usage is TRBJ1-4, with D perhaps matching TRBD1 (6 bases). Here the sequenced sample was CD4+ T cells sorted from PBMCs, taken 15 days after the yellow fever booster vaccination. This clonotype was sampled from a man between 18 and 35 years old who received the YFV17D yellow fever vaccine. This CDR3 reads CASSQGEGGEKLFF. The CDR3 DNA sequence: TGCGCCAGCAGCCAAGGGGAGGGGGGCGAAAAACTGTTTTTT.